This T cell receptor (beta chain) was recovered during a study of control samples from healthy donors and cancer patients. Sequencing was performed with immunoSEQ multiplex PCR; in TCRdb, only in-frame clones are kept and a portion is missing. Of some 130,000 clones listed, 92% are singletons. This CDR3 is built from 16 residues. Trimming took 1 base from V and 0 from J, leaving 12 bases between them. CDR1 is SGHAT, CDR2 FQNNGV, per germline. This receptor was identified in a woman aged 45-60 years in good health. The rearrangement links TRBV11-2 to TRBJ1-1; D not resolved. The material sequenced was blood. For the CDR3, the DNA is TGTGCCAGCAGCTTAGGTTATGGCAGTTTGAACACTGAAGCTTTCTTT. Translating it yields CASSLGYGSLNTEAFF.